This T cell receptor (beta chain) was identified during a study of CD8 T cells in Susac syndrome. Whole-study context: When blood was drawn, patients with Susac syndrome were on intravenous immunoglobulin alone, on corticosteroids, or therapy-naive.

The CDR3 runs to 15 residues. CDR1 and CDR2 (germline): SGHRS, YFSETQ. Trimming removed 1 base from V and 0 bases from J, with 10 bases in between. A word on this clonotype: What it recognizes is unknown.

With random hexamers, reverse transcription was performed on about 0.5 to 1 ug of RNA. TCRdb fed the immunoSEQ multiplex PCR reads into MiXCR, producing one record per CDR3 protein. This sample has approximately 190,000 distinct CDR3 sequences, with 90% to 95% found just once. Study-level points and caveats: Repertoires of Susac syndrome CD4+ T cells lacked clonal expansion. The authors acknowledged that their TCR sequencing and HLA analysis involved a relatively small number of individuals.

Source material: CD4+ T cells from PBMCs. The V call is TRBV5-1, the J call TRBJ1-1; D is unclear. The source of this sequence is a human donor with Susac syndrome. The CDR3 protein is CASSLRDGMNTEAFF. For the CDR3, the DNA is TGCGCCAGCAGCTTGCGGGATGGGATGAACACTGAAGCTTTCTTT.